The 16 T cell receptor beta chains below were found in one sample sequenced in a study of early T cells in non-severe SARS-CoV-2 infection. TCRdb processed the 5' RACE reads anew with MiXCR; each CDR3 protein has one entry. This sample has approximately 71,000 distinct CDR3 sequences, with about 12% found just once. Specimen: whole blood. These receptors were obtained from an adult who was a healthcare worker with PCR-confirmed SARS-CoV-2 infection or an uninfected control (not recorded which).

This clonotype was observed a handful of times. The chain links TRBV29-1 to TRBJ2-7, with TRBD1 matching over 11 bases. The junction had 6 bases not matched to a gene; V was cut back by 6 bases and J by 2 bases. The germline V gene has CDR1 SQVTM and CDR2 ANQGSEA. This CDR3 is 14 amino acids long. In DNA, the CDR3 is TGCAGCGTCGCCCGGGACAGGGGGACCTACGAGCAGTACTTC. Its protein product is CSVARDRGTYEQYF.

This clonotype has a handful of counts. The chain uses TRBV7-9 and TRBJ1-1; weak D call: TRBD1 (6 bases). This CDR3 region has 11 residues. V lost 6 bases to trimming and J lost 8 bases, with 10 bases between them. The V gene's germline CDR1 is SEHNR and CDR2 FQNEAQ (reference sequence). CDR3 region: CASREDREAFF. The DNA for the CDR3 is TGTGCCAGCAGAGAGGACAGAGAAGCTTTCTTT.

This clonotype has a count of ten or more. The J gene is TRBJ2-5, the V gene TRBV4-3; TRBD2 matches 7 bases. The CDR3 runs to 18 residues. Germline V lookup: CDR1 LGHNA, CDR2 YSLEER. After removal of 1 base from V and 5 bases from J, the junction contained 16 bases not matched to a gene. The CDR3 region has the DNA TGCGCCAGCAGCCAAGTGTTAGCGGGTACTGTCGGGAGGGAGACCCAGTACTTC. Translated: CASSQVLAGTVGRETQYF.

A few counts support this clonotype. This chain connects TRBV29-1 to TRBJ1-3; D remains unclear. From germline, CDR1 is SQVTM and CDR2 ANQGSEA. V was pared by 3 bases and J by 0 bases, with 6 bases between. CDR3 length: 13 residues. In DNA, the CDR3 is TGCAGCGTTGATACTGTCTCTGGAAACACCATATATTTT. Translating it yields CSVDTVSGNTIYF.

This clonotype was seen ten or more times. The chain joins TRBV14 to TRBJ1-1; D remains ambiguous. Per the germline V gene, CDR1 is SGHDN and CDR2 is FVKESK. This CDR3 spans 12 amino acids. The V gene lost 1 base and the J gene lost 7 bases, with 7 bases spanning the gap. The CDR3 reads CASSQGHHEAFF. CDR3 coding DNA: TGTGCCAGCAGCCAAGGACACCATGAAGCTTTCTTT.

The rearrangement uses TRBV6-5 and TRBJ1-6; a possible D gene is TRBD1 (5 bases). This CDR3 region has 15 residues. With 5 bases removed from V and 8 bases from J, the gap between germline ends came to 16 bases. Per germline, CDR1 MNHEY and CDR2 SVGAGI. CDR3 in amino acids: CASSPGTSEHSPLHF. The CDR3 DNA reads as TGTGCCAGCAGTCCCGGGACCTCGGAACATTCACCCCTCCACTTT.

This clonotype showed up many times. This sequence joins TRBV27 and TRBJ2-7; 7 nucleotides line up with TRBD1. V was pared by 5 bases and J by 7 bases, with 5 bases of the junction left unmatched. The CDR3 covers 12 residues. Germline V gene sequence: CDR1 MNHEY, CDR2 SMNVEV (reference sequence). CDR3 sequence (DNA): TGTGCCAGCAGTCCTACAGGGGAGGAGCAGTACTTC. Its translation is CASSPTGEEQYF.

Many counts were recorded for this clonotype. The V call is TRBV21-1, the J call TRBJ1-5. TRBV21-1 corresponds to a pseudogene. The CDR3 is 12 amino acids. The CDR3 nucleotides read TGTGCCAGCAGCAACACAAATCAGCCCCAGCATTTT. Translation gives CASSNTNQPQHF.

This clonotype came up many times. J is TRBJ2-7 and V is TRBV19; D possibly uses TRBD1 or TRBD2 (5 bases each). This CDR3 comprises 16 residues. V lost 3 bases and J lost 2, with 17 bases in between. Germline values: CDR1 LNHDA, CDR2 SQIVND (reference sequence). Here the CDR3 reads CASSMGVRATPYEQYF. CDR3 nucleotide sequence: TGTGCCAGTAGTATGGGGGTCAGAGCGACACCCTACGAGCAGTACTTC.

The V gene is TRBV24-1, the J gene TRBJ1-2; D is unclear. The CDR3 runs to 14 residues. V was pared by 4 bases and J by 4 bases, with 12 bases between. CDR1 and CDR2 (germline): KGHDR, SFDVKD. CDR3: CATSDSTQVYGYTF. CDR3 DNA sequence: TGTGCCACCAGTGACTCGACCCAGGTCTATGGCTACACCTTC.

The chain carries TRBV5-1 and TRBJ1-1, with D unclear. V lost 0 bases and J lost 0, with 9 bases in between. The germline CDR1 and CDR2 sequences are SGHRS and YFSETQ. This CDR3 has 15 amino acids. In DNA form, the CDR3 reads TGCGCCAGCAGCTTGGCGGGCGGCATGAACACTGAAGCTTTCTTT. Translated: CASSLAGGMNTEAFF.

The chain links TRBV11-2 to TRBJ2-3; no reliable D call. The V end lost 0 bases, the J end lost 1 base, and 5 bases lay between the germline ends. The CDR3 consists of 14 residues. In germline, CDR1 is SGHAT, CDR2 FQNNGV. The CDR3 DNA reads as TGTGCCAGCAGCTTAGAAGCCGGCACAGATACGCAGTATTTT. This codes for CASSLEAGTDTQYF.

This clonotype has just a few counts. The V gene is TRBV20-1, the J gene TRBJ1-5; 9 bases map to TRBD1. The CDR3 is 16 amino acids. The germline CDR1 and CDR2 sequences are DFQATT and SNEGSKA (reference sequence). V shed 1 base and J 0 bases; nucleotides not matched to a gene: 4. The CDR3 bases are TGCAGTGCTAGAGCGGGGACAGGGATTAGCAATCAGCCCCAGCATTTT. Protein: CSARAGTGISNQPQHF.

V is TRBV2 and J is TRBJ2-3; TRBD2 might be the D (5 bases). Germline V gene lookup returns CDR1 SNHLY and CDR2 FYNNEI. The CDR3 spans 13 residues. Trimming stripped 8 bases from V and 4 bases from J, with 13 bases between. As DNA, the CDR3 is TGTGCCAGCGGAGGCGGAACTGCAGATACGCAGTATTTT. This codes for CASGGGTADTQYF.

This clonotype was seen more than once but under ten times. CDR3 nucleotide sequence: TGTGCCAGCAGCCGGGGGGACACCAAAAACATTCAGTACTTC. This sequence encodes CASSRGDTKNIQYF. V usage is TRBV7-9 and J usage is TRBJ2-4, with TRBD2 as a possible D gene (7 bases). Between the trimmed V and J ends, which lost 5 bases and 2 bases, there was a span of 10 bases. The V gene's germline CDR1 is SEHNR and CDR2 FQNEAQ (reference sequence). The CDR3 consists of 14 residues.

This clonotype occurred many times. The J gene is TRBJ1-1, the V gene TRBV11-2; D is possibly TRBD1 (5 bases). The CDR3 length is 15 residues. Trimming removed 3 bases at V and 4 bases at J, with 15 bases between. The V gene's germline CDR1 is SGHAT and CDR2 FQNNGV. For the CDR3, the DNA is TGTGCCAGCAGCTTGGGCAGGGAGGGCCTCACTGAAGCTTTCTTT. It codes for CASSLGREGLTEAFF. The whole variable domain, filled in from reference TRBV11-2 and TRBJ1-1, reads EAGVAQSPRYKIIEKRQSVAFWCNPISGHATLYWYQQILGQGPKLLIQFQNNGVVDDSQLPKDRFSAERLKGVDSTLKIQPAKLEDSAVYLCASSLGREGLTEAFFGQGTRLTVV.